Sequencing of this T cell receptor beta chain was carried out in a study of blood T cell repertoires in COVID-19. TCRdb keeps only in-frame clones here, not all; method: immunoSEQ multiplex PCR. This table holds roughly 100,000 clones, roughly 85% found once. This CDR3 has 15 amino acids. Germline assignment: CDR1 SGHNT and CDR2 YENEEA. With V trimmed by 1 base and J by 2 bases, 2 bases remained unmatched. Sequencing was carried out using peripheral blood. This receptor was taken from a middle-aged man in a cohort sampled during active COVID-19. The chain joins TRBV11-3 to TRBJ2-5; 9 positions match TRBD1. The DNA for the CDR3 is TGTGCCAGCAGCTTAGGGGGACAGGGTCAAGAGACCCAGTACTTC. The encoded protein is CASSLGGQGQETQYF.